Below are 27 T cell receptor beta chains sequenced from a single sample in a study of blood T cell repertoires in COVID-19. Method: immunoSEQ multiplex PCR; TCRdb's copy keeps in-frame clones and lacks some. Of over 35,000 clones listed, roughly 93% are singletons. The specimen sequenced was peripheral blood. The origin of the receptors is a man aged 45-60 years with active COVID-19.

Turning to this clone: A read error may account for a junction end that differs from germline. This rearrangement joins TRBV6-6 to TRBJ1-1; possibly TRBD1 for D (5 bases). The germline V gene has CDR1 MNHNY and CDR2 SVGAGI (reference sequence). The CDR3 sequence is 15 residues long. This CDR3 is CASSYSAGTNIEAFF. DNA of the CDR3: TGTGCCAGCAGTTACTCGGCGGGGACGAACATTGAAGCTTTCTTT.

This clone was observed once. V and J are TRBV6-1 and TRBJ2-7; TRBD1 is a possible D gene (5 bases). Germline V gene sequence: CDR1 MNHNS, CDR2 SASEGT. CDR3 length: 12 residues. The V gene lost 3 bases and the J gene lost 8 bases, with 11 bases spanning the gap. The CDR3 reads CASSEKGIKQYF. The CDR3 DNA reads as TGTGCCAGCAGTGAGAAGGGGATCAAGCAGTACTTC.

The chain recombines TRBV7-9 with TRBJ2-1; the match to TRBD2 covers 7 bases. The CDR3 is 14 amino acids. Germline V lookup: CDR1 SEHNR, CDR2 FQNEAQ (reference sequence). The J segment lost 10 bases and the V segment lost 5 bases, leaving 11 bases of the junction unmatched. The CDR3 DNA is TGTGCCAGCAGCCCACGGTCGGGGGGTAACGAGCAGTTCTTC. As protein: CASSPRSGGNEQFF.

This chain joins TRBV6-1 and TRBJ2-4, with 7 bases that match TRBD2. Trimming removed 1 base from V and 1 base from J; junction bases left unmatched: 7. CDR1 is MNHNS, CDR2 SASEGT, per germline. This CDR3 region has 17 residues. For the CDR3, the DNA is TGTGCCAGCAGTGAAGGCTGGGCGGGAGTGGCCAAAAACATTCAGTACTTC. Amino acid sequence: CASSEGWAGVAKNIQYF.

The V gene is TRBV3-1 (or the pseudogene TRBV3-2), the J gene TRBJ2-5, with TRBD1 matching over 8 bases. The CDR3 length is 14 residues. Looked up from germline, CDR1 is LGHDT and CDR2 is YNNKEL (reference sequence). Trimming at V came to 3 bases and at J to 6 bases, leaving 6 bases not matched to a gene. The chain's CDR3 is CASSHPTGAKTQYF. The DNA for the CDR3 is TGTGCCAGCAGCCACCCGACAGGGGCCAAGACCCAGTACTTC.

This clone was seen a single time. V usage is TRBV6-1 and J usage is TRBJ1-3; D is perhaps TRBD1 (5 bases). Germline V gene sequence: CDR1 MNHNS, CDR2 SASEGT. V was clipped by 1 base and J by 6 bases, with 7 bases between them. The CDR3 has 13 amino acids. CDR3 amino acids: CASSEGGINTIYF. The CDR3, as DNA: TGTGCCAGCAGTGAAGGGGGCATAAACACCATATATTTT.

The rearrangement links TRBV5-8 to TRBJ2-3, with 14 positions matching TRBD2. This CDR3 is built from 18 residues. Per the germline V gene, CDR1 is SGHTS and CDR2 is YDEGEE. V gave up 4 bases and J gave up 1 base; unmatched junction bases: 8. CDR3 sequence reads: CASSHGTSGSWGTDTQYF. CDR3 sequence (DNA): TGTGCCAGCAGCCATGGGACTAGCGGGAGTTGGGGCACAGATACGCAGTATTTT. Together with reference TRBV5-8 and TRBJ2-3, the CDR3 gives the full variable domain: EAGVTQSPTHLIKTRGQQATLRCSPISGHTSVYWYQQALGLGLQFLLWYDEGEERNRGNFPPRFSGRQFPNYSSELNVNALELEDSALYLCASSHGTSGSWGTDTQYFGPGTRLTVL.

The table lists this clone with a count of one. CDR3 coding DNA: TGCAGCGTTGGCGGGCTAGCGGGAGTTGTTGCCTACAATGAGCAGTTCTTC. Its translation: CSVGGLAGVVAYNEQFF. V is TRBV29-1 and J is TRBJ2-1; 10 bases map to TRBD2. Germline values: CDR1 SQVTM, CDR2 ANQGSEA. CDR3 length: 17 residues. After removal of 4 bases from V and 2 bases from J, the junction contained 11 bases not matched to a gene.

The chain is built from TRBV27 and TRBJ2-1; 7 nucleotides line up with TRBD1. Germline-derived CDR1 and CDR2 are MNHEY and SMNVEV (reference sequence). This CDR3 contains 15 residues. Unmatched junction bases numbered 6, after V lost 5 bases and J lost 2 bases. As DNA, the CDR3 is TGTGCCAGCAGTACCCTGACAGGGACCTACAATGAGCAGTTCTTC. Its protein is CASSTLTGTYNEQFF.

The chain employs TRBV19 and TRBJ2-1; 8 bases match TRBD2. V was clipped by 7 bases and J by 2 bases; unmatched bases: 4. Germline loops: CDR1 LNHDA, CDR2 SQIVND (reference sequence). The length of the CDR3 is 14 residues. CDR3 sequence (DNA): TGTGCCAGTACCCCTAGCGGGCCCTACAATGAGCAGTTCTTC. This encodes CASTPSGPYNEQFF.

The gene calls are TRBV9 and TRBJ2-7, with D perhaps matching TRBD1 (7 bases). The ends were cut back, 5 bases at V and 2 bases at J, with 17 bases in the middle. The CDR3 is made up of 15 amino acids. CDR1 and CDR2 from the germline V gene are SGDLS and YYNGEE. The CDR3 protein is CASSRHGGQTYEQYF. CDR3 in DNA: TGTGCCAGCAGTCGCCACGGGGGACAGACCTACGAGCAGTACTTC.

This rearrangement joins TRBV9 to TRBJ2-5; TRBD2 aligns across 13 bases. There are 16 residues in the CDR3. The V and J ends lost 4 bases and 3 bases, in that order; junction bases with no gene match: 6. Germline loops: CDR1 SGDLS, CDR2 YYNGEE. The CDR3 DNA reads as TGTGCCAGCAGCTTAGGGGGACTAGCGGGGAAAGAGACCCAGTACTTC. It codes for CASSLGGLAGKETQYF.

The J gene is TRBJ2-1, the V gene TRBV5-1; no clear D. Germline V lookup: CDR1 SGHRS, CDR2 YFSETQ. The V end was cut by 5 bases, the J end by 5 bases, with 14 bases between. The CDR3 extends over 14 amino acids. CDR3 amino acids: CASSIGSANNEQFF. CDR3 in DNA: TGCGCCAGCAGTATCGGGTCAGCAAACAATGAGCAGTTCTTC.

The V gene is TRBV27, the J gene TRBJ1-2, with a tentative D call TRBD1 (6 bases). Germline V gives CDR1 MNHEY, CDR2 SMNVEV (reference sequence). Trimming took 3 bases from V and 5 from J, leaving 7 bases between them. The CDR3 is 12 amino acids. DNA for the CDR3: TGTGCCAGCAGTTTGCAGGGGTATGGCTACACCTTC. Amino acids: CASSLQGYGYTF.

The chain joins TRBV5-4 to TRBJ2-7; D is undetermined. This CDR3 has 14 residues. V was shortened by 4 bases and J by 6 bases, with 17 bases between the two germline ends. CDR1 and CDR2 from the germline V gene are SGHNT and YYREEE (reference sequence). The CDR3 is CASSPDSNSGEQYF. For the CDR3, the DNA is TGTGCCAGCAGCCCTGACTCCAACTCGGGCGAGCAGTACTTC.

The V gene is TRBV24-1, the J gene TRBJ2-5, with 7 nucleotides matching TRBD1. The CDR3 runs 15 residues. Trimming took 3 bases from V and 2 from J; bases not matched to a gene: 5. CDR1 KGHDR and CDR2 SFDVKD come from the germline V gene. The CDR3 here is CATSDPGTAQETQYF. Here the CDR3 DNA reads TGTGCCACCAGTGATCCCGGGACAGCACAAGAGACCCAGTACTTC.

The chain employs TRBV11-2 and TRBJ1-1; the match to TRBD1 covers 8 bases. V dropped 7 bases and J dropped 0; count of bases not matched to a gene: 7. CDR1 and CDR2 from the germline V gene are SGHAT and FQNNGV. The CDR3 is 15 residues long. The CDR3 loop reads CASTSTGAVNTEAFF. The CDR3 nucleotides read TGTGCCAGCACCTCGACAGGGGCAGTGAACACTGAAGCTTTCTTT. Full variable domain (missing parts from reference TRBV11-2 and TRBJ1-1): EAGVAQSPRYKIIEKRQSVAFWCNPISGHATLYWYQQILGQGPKLLIQFQNNGVVDDSQLPKDRFSAERLKGVDSTLKIQPAKLEDSAVYLCASTSTGAVNTEAFFGQGTRLTVV.

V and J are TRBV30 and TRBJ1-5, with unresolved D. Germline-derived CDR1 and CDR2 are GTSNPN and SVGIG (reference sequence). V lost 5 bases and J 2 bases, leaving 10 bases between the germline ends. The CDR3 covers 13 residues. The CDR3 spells CAWGNGGNQPQHF. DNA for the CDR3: TGTGCCTGGGGGAACGGTGGCAATCAGCCCCAGCATTTT. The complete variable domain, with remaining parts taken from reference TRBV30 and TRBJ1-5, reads SQTIHQWPATLVQPVGSPLSLECTVEGTSNPNLYWYRQAAGRGLQLLFYSVGIGQISSEVPQNLSASRPQDRQFILSSKKLLLSDSGFYLCAWGNGGNQPQHFGDGTRLSIL.

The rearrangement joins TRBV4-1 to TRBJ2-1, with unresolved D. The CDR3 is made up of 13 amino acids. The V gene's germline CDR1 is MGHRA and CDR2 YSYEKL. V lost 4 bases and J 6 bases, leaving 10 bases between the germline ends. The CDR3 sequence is CASSLAGGNEQFF. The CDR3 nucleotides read TGCGCCAGCAGCCTCGCCGGTGGCAATGAGCAGTTCTTC.

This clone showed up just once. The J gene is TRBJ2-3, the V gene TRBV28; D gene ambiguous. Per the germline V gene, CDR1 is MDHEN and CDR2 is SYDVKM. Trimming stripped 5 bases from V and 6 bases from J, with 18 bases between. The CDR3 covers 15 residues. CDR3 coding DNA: TGTGCCAGCAGTACCTCCCTGCGGCCCCTGGATACGCAGTATTTT. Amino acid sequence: CASSTSLRPLDTQYF.

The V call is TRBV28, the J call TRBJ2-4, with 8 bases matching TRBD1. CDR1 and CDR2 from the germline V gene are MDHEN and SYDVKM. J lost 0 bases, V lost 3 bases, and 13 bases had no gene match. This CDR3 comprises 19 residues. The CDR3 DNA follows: TGTGCCAGCAGTTTTGCGGGGACAGGAGCTTTAATAGCCAAAAACATTCAGTACTTC. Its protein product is CASSFAGTGALIAKNIQYF.

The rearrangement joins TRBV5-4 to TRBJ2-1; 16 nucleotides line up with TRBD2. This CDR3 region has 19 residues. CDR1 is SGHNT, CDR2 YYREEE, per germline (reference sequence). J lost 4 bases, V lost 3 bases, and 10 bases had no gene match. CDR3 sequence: CASSSHGTSGRAKYNEQFF. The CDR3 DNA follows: TGTGCCAGCAGCTCCCACGGGACTAGCGGGAGGGCCAAATACAATGAGCAGTTCTTC.

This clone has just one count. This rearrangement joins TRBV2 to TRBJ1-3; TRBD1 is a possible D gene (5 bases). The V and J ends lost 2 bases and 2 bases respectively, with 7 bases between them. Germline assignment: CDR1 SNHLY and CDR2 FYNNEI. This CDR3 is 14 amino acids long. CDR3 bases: TGTGCCAGCAGTGAACCCAGGGCTGGAAACACCATATATTTT. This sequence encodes CASSEPRAGNTIYF.

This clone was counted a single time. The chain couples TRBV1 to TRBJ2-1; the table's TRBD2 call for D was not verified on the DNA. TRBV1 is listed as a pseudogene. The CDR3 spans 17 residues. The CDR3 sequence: CTSSQGSSGRAEDEQFF. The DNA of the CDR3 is TGCACCAGCAGCCAAGGGTCTAGCGGGAGGGCCGAGGATGAGCAGTTCTTC.

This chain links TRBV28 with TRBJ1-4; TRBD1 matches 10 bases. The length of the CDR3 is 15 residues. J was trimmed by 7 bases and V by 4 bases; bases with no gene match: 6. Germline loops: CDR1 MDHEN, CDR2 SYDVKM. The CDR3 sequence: CASSSDRGPGEKLFF. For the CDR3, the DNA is TGTGCCAGCAGTTCCGACAGGGGGCCGGGTGAAAAACTGTTTTTT.

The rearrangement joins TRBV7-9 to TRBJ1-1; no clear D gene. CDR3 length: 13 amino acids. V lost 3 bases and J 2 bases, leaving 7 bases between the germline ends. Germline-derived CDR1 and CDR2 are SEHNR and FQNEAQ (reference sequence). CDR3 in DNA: TGTGCCAGCAGCTTTTCGAGTAACACTGAAGCTTTCTTT. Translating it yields CASSFSSNTEAFF.

This CDR3 is CASSGGGQGTYEQYF. CDR3 in DNA: TGTGCCAGCAGCGGGGGGGGACAGGGGACCTACGAGCAGTACTTC. J is TRBJ2-7 and V is TRBV28, with 10 bases matching TRBD1. The CDR3 is 15 amino acids. CDR1 and CDR2 from the germline V gene are MDHEN and SYDVKM. Trimming took 6 bases from V and 2 from J; bases not matched to a gene: 7.